A selection of T cell receptor beta chains follows, all from one sample in a study of blood T cell repertoires in COVID-19. Using immunoSEQ multiplex PCR, the repertoire was profiled, and TCRdb retains in-frame clones only, with some absent. The sample lists about 150,000 clones; 82% were seen once. The material sequenced was peripheral blood. These receptors were taken from an elderly woman with active or convalescent COVID-19. The CDR3 runs from the conserved cysteine through the conserved F or W. A D gene is named only where the DNA matches it firmly. For some rows the clone size is stated as once, few or many, or as a class when expanded; others skip it.

TRBV12-3/TRBV12-4	NA	TRBJ1-1	TRBD1	TGTGCCAGCAGTTGGGACAGATACACTGAAGCTTTCTTT	CASSWDRYTEAFF
TRBV3-1/TRBV3-2	NA	TRBJ2-1	NA	TGTGCCAGCAGCCAAGGGAGCGCAGCCTACAATGAGCAGTTCTTC	CASSQGSAAYNEQFF
TRBV11-2	NA	TRBJ2-1	TRBD2	TGTGCCAGCAGCCTTATAGCGGGAGAGAGGAATGAGCAGTTCTTC	CASSLIAGERNEQFF
TRBV2	NA	TRBJ2-7	TRBD2	TGTGCCAGCAGTGAGACTAGCGGGAGTTACGAGCAGTACTTC	CASSETSGSYEQYF
TRBV19	NA	TRBJ2-7	NA	TGTGCCAGTAGTATCGCTATTGACTACGAGCAGTACTTC	CASSIAIDYEQYF
TRBV12-3/TRBV12-4	NA	TRBJ2-7	TRBD1	TGTGCCAGCAGTGCCCAACAGGGGAACGAGCAGTACTTC	CASSAQQGNEQYF
TRBV9	NA	TRBJ1-1	NA	TGTGCCAGCAGCACCTCCCCAGGGATAACTGAAGCTTTCTTT	CASSTSPGITEAFF
TRBV5-1	NA	TRBJ1-2	TRBD1	TGCGCCAGCAGCGGTTCGACAGGGCGCAACTATGGCTACACCTTC	CASSGSTGRNYGYTF
TRBV7-2	few	TRBJ1-5	TRBD1	TGTGCCAGCAGCTTTCGACAGGGATTGGATCAGCCCCAGCATTTT	CASSFRQGLDQPQHF
TRBV28	few	TRBJ1-5	TRBD1	TGTGCCAGCATCACAGGGGGACTCGAAAATCAGCCCCAGCATTTT	CASITGGLENQPQHF
TRBV7-9	NA	TRBJ2-3	TRBD1	TGTGCCAGCAGCTTAAGACAGGGGTACACAGATACGCAGTATTTT	CASSLRQGYTDTQYF
TRBV28	once	TRBJ2-7	TRBD1	TGTGCCAGCAGCAAAACAGGGACAGGGGCGAACGAGCAGTACTTC	CASSKTGTGANEQYF
TRBV5-1	NA	TRBJ2-1	TRBD1	TGCGCCAGCAGCTGGGGACAGGCTATTTACAATGAGCAGTTCTTC	CASSWGQAIYNEQFF
TRBV6-1	once	TRBJ2-7	NA	TGTGCCAGCAGTGAACAGGCAGAAGCCTACGAGCAGTACTTC	CASSEQAEAYEQYF
TRBV3-1/TRBV3-2	few	TRBJ1-2	NA	TGTGCCAGCAGCCAAGATTTCGCATCAGATTATGGCTACACCTTC	CASSQDFASDYGYTF
TRBV5-1	NA	TRBJ1-6	TRBD1	TGCGCCAGCAGCGGGCAACAGGGGCGTAATTCACCCCTCCACTTT	CASSGQQGRNSPLHF
TRBV2	NA	TRBJ1-3	TRBD1	TGTGCCAGCTTCAGGACAGGGGGAAACACCATATATTTT	CASFRTGGNTIYF